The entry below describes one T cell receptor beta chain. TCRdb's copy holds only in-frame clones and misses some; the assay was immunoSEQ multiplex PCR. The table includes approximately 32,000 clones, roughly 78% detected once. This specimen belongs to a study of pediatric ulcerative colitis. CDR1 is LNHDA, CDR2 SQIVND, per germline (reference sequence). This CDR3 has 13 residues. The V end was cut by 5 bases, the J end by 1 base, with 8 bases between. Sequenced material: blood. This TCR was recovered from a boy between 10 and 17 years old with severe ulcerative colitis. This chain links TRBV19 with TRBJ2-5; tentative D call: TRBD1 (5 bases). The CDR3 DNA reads TGTGCCAGTAGTTGGGGCCTCCAAGAGACCCAGTACTTC. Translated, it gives CASSWGLQETQYF.